These 21 T cell receptor beta chains share one sample of origin, sequenced in a study of blood T cell repertoires in COVID-19. The method was immunoSEQ multiplex PCR; TCRdb's version includes in-frame clones alone and lacks a portion of them. The table records about 260,000 clones, about 83% of them present only once. Sequencing was done on a sample of peripheral blood. These receptors were collected from a woman aged 45 to 65 who had recovered from COVID-19.

The rearrangement uses TRBV5-5 and TRBJ1-3; a possible D gene is TRBD1 (5 bases). Trimming stripped 6 bases from V and 0 bases from J, with 19 bases between. The CDR3 length is 17 residues. In germline, CDR1 is SGHKS, CDR2 YYEKEE (reference sequence). The CDR3 bases are TGTGCCAGCACCCCCGACCACGCAGGGCGCTCTGGAAACACCATATATTTT. This translates into CASTPDHAGRSGNTIYF.

The rearrangement links TRBV19 to TRBJ1-5; TRBD1 aligns across 12 bases. Germline CDR1 reads LNHDA; CDR2 reads SQIVND (reference sequence). After removal of 3 bases from V and 6 bases from J, the junction contained 6 bases not matched to a gene. The CDR3 runs to 16 residues. The CDR3 sequence is CASSIWGQGASQPQHF. The CDR3, as DNA: TGTGCCAGTAGTATTTGGGGACAGGGGGCGAGTCAGCCCCAGCATTTT.

The chain links TRBV27 to TRBJ2-7; D may be TRBD2 (5 bases). This CDR3 contains 15 residues. With 2 bases removed from V and 7 bases from J, the gap between germline ends came to 18 bases. Germline V CDR1 and CDR2: MNHEY, SMNVEV (reference sequence). The CDR3 loop reads CASSLMASSPKEQYF. CDR3 bases: TGTGCCAGCAGTTTAATGGCCTCTAGCCCTAAGGAGCAGTACTTC.

The chain couples TRBV7-9 to TRBJ2-7, with 12 bases that match TRBD2. V shed 5 bases and J 2 bases; nucleotides not matched to a gene: 4. The germline V gene has CDR1 SEHNR and CDR2 FQNEAQ (reference sequence). This CDR3 spans 15 amino acids. CDR3 loop: CASSVSSGRAYEQYF. Written as DNA, the CDR3 is TGTGCCAGCAGCGTCTCTAGCGGGAGGGCCTACGAGCAGTACTTC.

The chain employs TRBV19 and TRBJ2-3; 7 nucleotides align to TRBD1. In germline, CDR1 is LNHDA, CDR2 SQIVND (reference sequence). This CDR3 is built from 14 residues. The V gene end was trimmed by 4 bases and the J gene end by 9 bases; junction bases not matched to a gene: 10. This chain's CDR3 is CASSKGTAPRTQYF. The CDR3 DNA reads as TGTGCCAGTAGTAAAGGGACAGCACCACGAACGCAGTATTTT.

The chain couples TRBV7-2 to TRBJ1-6; the D gene is possibly TRBD1 (6 bases). The CDR3 covers 15 residues. V was shortened by 4 bases and J by 14 bases, with 21 bases between the two germline ends. Germline-derived CDR1 and CDR2 are SGHTA and FQGNSA. DNA for the CDR3: TGTGCCAGCAGCTCCCAGGGGACGGCGACTTTCACCCTCCACTTT. It yields the protein CASSSQGTATFTLHF. The full variable domain, completed using reference TRBV7-2 and TRBJ1-6, is GAGVSQSPSNKVTEKGKDVELRCDPISGHTALYWYRQSLGQGLEFLIYFQGNSAPDKSGLPSDRFSAERTGGSVSTLTIQRTQQEDSAVYLCASSSQGTATFTLHFGNGTRLTVT.

V is TRBV28 and J is TRBJ1-1; 8 nucleotides align to TRBD1. Trimming took 6 bases from V and 5 from J; bases not matched to a gene: 8. This CDR3 has 14 amino acids. Germline V gives CDR1 MDHEN, CDR2 SYDVKM. CDR3 region: CASSTIQGGTEAFF. The CDR3 region has the DNA TGTGCCAGCAGCACTATACAGGGGGGGACTGAAGCTTTCTTT.

The chain carries TRBV6-2 or TRBV6-3 and TRBJ2-6; the match to TRBD1 covers 7 bases. The CDR3 has 18 residues. V dropped 4 bases and J dropped 2; count of bases not matched to a gene: 11. Germline CDR1 is MNHEY and CDR2 is SVGEGT. CDR3 in amino acids: CASSLPKDRAAGANVLTF. CDR3 sequence (DNA): TGTGCCAGCAGTTTACCTAAAGACAGGGCGGCTGGGGCCAACGTCCTGACTTTC.

This chain connects TRBV28 to TRBJ1-6, with D unresolved. From germline, CDR1 is MDHEN and CDR2 SYDVKM. V lost 6 bases and J 8 bases, leaving 8 bases between the germline ends. There are 12 residues in the CDR3. The DNA for the CDR3 is TGTGCCAGCAGGGGAGGAGATTCACCCCTCCACTTT. Translated, it gives CASRGGDSPLHF. Filled out from reference TRBV28 and TRBJ1-6, the complete variable domain reads DVKVTQSSRYLVKRTGEKVFLECVQDMDHENMFWYRQDPGLGLRLIYFSYDVKMKEKGDIPEGYSVSREKKERFSLILESASTNQTSMYLCASRGGDSPLHFGNGTRLTVT.

The chain links TRBV27 to TRBJ2-4; no firm D call. The CDR3 extends over 14 amino acids. Germline assignment: CDR1 MNHEY and CDR2 SMNVEV (reference sequence). V was shortened by 0 bases and J by 0 bases, with 3 bases between the two germline ends. The DNA for the CDR3 is TGTGCCAGCAGTTTATCCCTAGCCAAAAACATTCAGTACTTC. Protein: CASSLSLAKNIQYF.

This chain joins TRBV28 and TRBJ2-1, with TRBD2 matching over 8 bases. Germline lookup yields CDR1 MDHEN and CDR2 SYDVKM. J gave up 6 bases and V 6 bases, and 7 bases lay outside the gene matches. This CDR3 has 14 residues. For the CDR3, the DNA is TGTGCCAGCAGGACGGGACTAGGTTCCAATGAGCAGTTCTTC. Its translation is CASRTGLGSNEQFF.

The gene calls are TRBV7-2 and TRBJ2-5; TRBD2 aligns across 7 bases. CDR3 length: 14 residues. J was trimmed by 3 bases and V by 5 bases; bases with no gene match: 6. The V gene's germline CDR1 is SGHTA and CDR2 FQGNSA. CDR3 sequence reads: CASSLTGREETQYF. The CDR3 DNA follows: TGTGCCAGCAGCCTAACGGGGAGGGAAGAGACCCAGTACTTC.

The genes are TRBV5-1 and TRBJ2-1, with a tentative D call TRBD2 (5 bases). V was trimmed by 0 bases and J by 0 bases, leaving 10 bases between them. This CDR3 comprises 16 residues. The germline V gene has CDR1 SGHRS and CDR2 YFSETQ. The CDR3 coding sequence is TGCGCCAGCAGCTTGGGCGGAAGCGGCTCCTACAATGAGCAGTTCTTC. This codes for CASSLGGSGSYNEQFF.

This chain uses TRBV9 with TRBJ1-6; a possible D gene is TRBD1 (5 bases). This CDR3 has 15 residues. V lost 3 bases to trimming and J lost 9 bases, with 16 bases between them. Germline CDR1 reads SGDLS; CDR2 reads YYNGEE. The CDR3 region has the DNA TGTGCCAGCAGCGAAGACACTTCAAGGGGTTCACCCCTCCACTTT. Protein sequence: CASSEDTSRGSPLHF.

Concerning this clone itself: Different DNA sequences within this sample yield the same CDR3. The chain links TRBV28 to TRBJ1-5; no definite D call. Germline values: CDR1 MDHEN, CDR2 SYDVKM. The CDR3 contains 12 residues. V shed 3 bases and J shed 6 bases, with 6 bases lying between them. The CDR3 loop reads CASSFTGQPQHF. The CDR3 nucleotides read TGTGCCAGCAGTTTTACGGGTCAGCCCCAGCATTTT. The full variable domain, completed using reference TRBV28 and TRBJ1-5, is DVKVTQSSRYLVKRTGEKVFLECVQDMDHENMFWYRQDPGLGLRLIYFSYDVKMKEKGDIPEGYSVSREKKERFSLILESASTNQTSMYLCASSFTGQPQHFGDGTRLSIL.

The chain links TRBV5-1 to TRBJ2-3; TRBD2 matches at 7 bases. Germline V lookup: CDR1 SGHRS, CDR2 YFSETQ. CDR3 length equals 13 residues. Unmatched junction bases numbered 6, after V lost 4 bases and J lost 7 bases. The CDR3 DNA is TGCGCCAGCAGCGACGGGACTACAAATACGCAGTATTTT. It is translated as CASSDGTTNTQYF.

The CDR3, as DNA: TGTGCCAGCAGCCAATCGAGGTCATCTAAAGCTTTCTTT. Its protein product is CASSQSRSSKAFF. The chain carries TRBV3-1 (or the pseudogene TRBV3-2) and TRBJ1-1, with D unresolved. V was cut by 2 bases and J by 9 bases, with 13 bases left in between. The germline gives CDR1 LGHDT, CDR2 YNNKEL (reference sequence). The CDR3 runs 13 residues.

This clone has at least ten counts. The chain carries TRBV7-2 and TRBJ1-2, with 8 nucleotides matching TRBD1. Unmatched junction bases numbered 7, after V lost 5 bases and J lost 8 bases. The CDR3 has 13 residues. Germline V gives CDR1 SGHTA, CDR2 FQGNSA. The CDR3 region is CASSQSRGQGYTF. The CDR3 DNA follows: TGTGCCAGCAGCCAGTCCAGGGGGCAAGGCTACACCTTC. Full variable domain (rest looked up from reference TRBV7-2 and TRBJ1-2): GAGVSQSPSNKVTEKGKDVELRCDPISGHTALYWYRQSLGQGLEFLIYFQGNSAPDKSGLPSDRFSAERTGGSVSTLTIQRTQQEDSAVYLCASSQSRGQGYTFGSGTRLTVV.

The chain uses TRBV20-1 and TRBJ2-1; 14 nucleotides match TRBD2. The CDR3 totals 17 residues. The ends lost 3 bases at V and 6 bases at J; junction bases unmatched: 10. CDR1 is DFQATT, CDR2 SNEGSKA, per germline (reference sequence). CDR3 DNA: TGCAGTGCTAGTCCCCCCCCGGGACTAGCGGGAGCCAATGAGCAGTTCTTC. It is translated as CSASPPPGLAGANEQFF.

The chain employs TRBV30 and TRBJ2-2, with no clear D. Trimming removed 5 bases at V and 5 bases at J, with 12 bases between. CDR1 and CDR2 from the germline V gene are GTSNPN and SVGIG (reference sequence). There are 13 residues in the CDR3. The CDR3 here is CAWATRSTGELFF. As DNA, the CDR3 is TGTGCCTGGGCGACTCGGAGTACCGGGGAGCTGTTTTTT.

The gene calls are TRBV15 and TRBJ2-1, with 7 bases that match TRBD1. Germline assignment: CDR1 LNHNV and CDR2 YYDKDF (reference sequence). V was pared by 2 bases and J by 10 bases, with 5 bases of the junction left unmatched. CDR3 length equals 13 residues. The CDR3 DNA follows: TGTGCCACCAGCAGAACACCGGGACAGGAGCAGTTCTTC. It translates to CATSRTPGQEQFF.